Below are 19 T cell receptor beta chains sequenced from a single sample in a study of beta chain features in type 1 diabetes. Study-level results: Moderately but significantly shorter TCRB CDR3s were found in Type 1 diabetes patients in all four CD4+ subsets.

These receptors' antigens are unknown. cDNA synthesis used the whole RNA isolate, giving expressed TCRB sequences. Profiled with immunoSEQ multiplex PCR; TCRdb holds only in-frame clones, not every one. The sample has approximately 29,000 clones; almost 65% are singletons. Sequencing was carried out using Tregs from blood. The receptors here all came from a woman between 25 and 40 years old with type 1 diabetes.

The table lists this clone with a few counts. The CDR3 sequence: CASSPTGGAYEQYF. The CDR3 DNA reads as TGTGCCAGCTCACCGACAGGGGGCGCGTACGAGCAGTACTTC. The chain is built from TRBV18 and TRBJ2-7, with 10 bases fitting TRBD1. Losses at the gene ends were 3 bases for V and 4 bases for J; bases not matched to a gene: 3. The CDR3 covers 14 residues. Germline values: CDR1 KGHSH, CDR2 LQKENI. The whole variable domain, filled in from reference TRBV18 and TRBJ2-7, reads NAGVMQNPRHLVRRRGQEARLRCSPMKGHSHVYWYRQLPEEGLKFMVYLQKENIIDESGMPKERFSAEFPKEGPSILRIQQVVRGDSAAYFCASSPTGGAYEQYFGPGTRLTVT.

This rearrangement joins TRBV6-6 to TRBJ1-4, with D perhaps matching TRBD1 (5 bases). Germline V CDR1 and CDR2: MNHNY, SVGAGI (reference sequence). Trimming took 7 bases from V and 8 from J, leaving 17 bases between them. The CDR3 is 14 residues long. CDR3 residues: CASIRGVGYEKLFF. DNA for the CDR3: TGTGCCAGCATTCGGGGGGTTGGCTACGAAAAACTGTTTTTT.

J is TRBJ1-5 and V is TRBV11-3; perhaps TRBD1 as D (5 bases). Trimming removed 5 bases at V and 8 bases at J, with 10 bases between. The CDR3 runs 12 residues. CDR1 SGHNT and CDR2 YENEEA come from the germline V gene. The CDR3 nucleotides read TGTGCCAGCAGCGAAAGGGGCAAGCCCCAGCATTTT. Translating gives CASSERGKPQHF.

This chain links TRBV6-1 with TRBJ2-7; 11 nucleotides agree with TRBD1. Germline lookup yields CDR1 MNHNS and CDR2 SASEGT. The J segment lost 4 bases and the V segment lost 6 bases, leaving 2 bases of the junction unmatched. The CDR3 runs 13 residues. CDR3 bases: TGTGCCAGCAGAGGACAGGGGGCTTACGAGCAGTACTTC. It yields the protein CASRGQGAYEQYF.

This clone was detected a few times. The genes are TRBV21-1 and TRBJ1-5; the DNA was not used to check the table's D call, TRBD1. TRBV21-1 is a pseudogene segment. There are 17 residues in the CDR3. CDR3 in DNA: TGTGCCAGCAGCAAATCGACAGACAGGGATAGCAATCAGCCCCAGCATTTT. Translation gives CASSKSTDRDSNQPQHF.

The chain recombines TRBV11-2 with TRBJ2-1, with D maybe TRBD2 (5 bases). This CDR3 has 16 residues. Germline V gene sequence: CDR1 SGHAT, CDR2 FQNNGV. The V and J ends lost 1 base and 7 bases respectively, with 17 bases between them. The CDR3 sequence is CASSLVTWRRNNEQFF. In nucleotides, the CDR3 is TGTGCCAGCAGCTTAGTTACTTGGAGGAGAAATAATGAGCAGTTCTTC.

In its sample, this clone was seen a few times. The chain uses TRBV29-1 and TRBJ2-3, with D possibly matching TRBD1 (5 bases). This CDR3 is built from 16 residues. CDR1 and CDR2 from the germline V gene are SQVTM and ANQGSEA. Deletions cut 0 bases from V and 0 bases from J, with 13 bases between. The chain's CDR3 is CSVEDRRARSTDTQYF. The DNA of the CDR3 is TGCAGCGTTGAAGATCGCAGGGCCAGGAGCACAGATACGCAGTATTTT.

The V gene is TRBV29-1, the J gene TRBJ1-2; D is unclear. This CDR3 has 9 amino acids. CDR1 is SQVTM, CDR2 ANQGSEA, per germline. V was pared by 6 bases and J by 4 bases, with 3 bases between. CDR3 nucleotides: TGCAGCGTCGGCTATGGCTACACCTTC. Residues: CSVGYGYTF.

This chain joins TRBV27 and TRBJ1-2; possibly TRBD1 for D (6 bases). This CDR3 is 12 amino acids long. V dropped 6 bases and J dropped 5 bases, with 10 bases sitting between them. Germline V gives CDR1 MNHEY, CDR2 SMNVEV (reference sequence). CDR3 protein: CASRATGYGYTF. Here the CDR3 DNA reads TGTGCCAGCAGGGCAACAGGGTATGGCTACACCTTC.

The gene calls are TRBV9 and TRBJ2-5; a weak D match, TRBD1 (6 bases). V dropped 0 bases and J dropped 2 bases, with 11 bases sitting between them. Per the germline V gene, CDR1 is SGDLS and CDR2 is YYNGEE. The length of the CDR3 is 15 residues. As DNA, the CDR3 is TGTGCCAGCAGCGTAGCACCAGGGACACAAGAGACCCAGTACTTC. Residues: CASSVAPGTQETQYF.

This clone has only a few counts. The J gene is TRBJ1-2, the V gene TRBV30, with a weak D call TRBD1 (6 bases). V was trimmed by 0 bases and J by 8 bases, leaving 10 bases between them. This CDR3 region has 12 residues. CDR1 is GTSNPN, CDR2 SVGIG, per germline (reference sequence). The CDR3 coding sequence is TGTGCCTGGAGTGTCCCGGGGGGCGGCTACACCTTC. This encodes CAWSVPGGGYTF.

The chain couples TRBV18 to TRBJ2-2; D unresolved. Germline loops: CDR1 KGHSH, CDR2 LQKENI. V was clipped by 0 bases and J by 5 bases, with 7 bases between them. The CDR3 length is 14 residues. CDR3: CASSPPSFTGELFF. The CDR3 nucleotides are TGTGCCAGCTCACCACCGTCCTTTACCGGGGAGCTGTTTTTT.

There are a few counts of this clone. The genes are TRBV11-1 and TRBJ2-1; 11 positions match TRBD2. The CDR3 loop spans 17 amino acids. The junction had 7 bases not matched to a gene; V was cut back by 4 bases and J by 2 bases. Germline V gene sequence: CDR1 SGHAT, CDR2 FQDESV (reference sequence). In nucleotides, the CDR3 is TGTGCCAGCAGCTCGGGGGTAGCGGGAGGGACCTACAATGAGCAGTTCTTC. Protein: CASSSGVAGGTYNEQFF.

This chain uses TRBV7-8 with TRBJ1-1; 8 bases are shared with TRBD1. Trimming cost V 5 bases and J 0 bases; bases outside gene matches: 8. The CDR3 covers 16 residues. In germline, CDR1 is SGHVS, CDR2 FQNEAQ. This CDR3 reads CASSPGQGQLNTEAFF. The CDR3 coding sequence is TGTGCCAGCAGCCCTGGACAGGGACAATTGAACACTGAAGCTTTCTTT.

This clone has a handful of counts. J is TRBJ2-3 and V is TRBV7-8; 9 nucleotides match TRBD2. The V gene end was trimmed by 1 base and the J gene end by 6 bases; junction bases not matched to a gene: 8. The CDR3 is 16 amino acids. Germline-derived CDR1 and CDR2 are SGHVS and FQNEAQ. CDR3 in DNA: TGTGCCAGCAGCTTAGGGGGACTAGCCGTAACGGATACGCAGTATTTT. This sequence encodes CASSLGGLAVTDTQYF. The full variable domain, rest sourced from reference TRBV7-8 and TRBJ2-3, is GAGVSQSPRYKVAKRGQDVALRCDPISGHVSLFWYQQALGQGPEFLTYFQNEAQLDKSGLPSDRFFAERPEGSVSTLKIQRTQQEDSAVYLCASSLGGLAVTDTQYFGPGTRLTVL.

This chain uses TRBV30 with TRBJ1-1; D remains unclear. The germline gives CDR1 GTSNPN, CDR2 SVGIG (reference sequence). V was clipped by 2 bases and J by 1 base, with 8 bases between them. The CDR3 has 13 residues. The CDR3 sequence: CAWSRHENTEAFF. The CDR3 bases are TGTGCCTGGAGTAGACACGAGAACACTGAAGCTTTCTTT.

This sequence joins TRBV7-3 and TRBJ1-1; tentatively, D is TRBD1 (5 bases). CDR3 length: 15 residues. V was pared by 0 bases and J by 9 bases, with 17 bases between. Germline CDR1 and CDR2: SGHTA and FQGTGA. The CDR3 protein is CASSLTPVRAQQAFF. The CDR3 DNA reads TGTGCCAGCAGCTTAACGCCTGTCAGGGCCCAACAAGCTTTCTTT.

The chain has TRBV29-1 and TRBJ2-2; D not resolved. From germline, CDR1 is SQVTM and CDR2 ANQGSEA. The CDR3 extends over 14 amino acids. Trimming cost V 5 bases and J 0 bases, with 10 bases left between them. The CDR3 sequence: CSVPGFANTGELFF. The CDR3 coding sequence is TGCAGCGTTCCGGGTTTCGCGAACACCGGGGAGCTGTTTTTT.

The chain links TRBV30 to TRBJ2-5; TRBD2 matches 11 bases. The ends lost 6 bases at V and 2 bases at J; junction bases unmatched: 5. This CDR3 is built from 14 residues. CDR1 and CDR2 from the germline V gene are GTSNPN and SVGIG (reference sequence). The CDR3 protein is CACPGTSGQETQYF. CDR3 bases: TGTGCCTGCCCCGGGACTAGCGGACAAGAGACCCAGTACTTC.